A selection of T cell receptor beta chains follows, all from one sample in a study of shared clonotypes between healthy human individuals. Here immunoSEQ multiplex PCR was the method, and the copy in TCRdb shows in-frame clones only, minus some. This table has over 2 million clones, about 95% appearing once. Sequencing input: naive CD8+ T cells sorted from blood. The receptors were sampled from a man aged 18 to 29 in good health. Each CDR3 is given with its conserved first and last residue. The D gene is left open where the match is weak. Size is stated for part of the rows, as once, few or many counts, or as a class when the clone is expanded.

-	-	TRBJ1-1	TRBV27	TGTGCCAGCAGTTTAGCCTGGACAGACTACACTGAAGCTTTCTTT	CASSLAWTDYTEAFF
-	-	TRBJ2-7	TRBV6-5	TGTGCCAGCAGTGCCTCCCGGTACGAGCAGTACTTC	CASSASRYEQYF
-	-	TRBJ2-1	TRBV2	TGTGCCAGGGGATTAGCGGATTCCTCCTACAATGAGCAGTTCTTC	CARGLADSSYNEQFF
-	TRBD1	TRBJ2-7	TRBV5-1	TGCGCCAGCAGCGCATGGGACAGGGGGCCCTACGAGCAGTACTTC	CASSAWDRGPYEQYF
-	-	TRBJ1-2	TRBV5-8	TGTGCCAGCAGCTCGGGAGGCTACACCTTC	CASSSGGYTF
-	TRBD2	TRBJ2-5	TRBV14	TGTGCCAGCAGCCAAGGGCTAGCGGGAGGCCGCTTCGGGGAGACCCAGTACTTC	CASSQGLAGGRFGETQYF
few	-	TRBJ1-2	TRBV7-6	TGTGCCAGCAGCTTAAACCCCGACTATGGCTACACCTTC	CASSLNPDYGYTF
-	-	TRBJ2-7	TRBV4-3	TGCGCCAGCAGCCAAGGGGTGGCCTACGAGCAGTACTTC	CASSQGVAYEQYF
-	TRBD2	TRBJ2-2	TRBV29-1	TGCAGCGTTGTATCTAGCGGGCCTACCGGGGAGCTGTTTTTT	CSVVSSGPTGELFF
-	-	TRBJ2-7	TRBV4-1	TGCGCCAGCAGCCCGATCGGCGCAGCTTCCTACGAGCAGTACTTC	CASSPIGAASYEQYF